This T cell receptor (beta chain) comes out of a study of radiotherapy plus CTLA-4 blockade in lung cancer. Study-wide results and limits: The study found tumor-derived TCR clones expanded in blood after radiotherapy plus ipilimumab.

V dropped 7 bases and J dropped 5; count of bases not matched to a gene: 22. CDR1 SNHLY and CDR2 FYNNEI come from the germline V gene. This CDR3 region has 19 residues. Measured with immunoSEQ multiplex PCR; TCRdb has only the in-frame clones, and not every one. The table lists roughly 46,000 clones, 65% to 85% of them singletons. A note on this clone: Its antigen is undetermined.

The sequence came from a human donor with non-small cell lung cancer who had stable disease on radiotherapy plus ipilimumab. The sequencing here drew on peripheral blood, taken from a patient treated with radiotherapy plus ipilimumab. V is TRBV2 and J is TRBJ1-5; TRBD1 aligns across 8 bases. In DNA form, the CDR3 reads TGTGCCAGCAAAGTATCCGGGACAGGCCATTCCAGTGGAGATCAGCCCCAGCATTTT. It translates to CASKVSGTGHSSGDQPQHF.